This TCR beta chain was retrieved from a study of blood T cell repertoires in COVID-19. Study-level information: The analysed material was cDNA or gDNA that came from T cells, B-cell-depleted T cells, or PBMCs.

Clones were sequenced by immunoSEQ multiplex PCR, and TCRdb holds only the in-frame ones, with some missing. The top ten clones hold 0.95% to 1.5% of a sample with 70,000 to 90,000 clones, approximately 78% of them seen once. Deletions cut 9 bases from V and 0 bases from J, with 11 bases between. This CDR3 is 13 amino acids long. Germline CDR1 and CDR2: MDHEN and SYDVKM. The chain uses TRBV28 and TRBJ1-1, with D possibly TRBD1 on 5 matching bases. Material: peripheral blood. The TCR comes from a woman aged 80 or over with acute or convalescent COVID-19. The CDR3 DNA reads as TGTGCCAGTACGACAGCGATGAACACTGAAGCTTTCTTT. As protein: CASTTAMNTEAFF.